The 24 T cell receptor beta chains below come from one sample, sequenced in a study of T cells after posttransplantation cyclophosphamide. The table came from immunoSEQ multiplex PCR; TCRdb's copy has only in-frame clones and leaves some out. The record shows around 34,000 clones for this sample, with no singletons present. The specimen was PBMCs. The receptors here all came from a woman aged 50 to 60 in good health and a related stem cell transplant donor.

Ten or more counts support this clone. The chain combines TRBV6-2 or TRBV6-3 with TRBJ2-3, with 15 bases matching TRBD2. Germline CDR1 MNHEY, CDR2 SVGEGT. Trimming at V came to 0 bases and at J to 2 bases, leaving 9 bases not matched to a gene. CDR3 size: 20 residues. This CDR3 reads CASSYSDGLAGGPFTDTQYF. In nucleotides, the CDR3 is TGTGCCAGCAGTTACTCCGACGGACTAGCGGGAGGGCCCTTCACAGATACGCAGTATTTT.

This clone appeared many times. The chain couples TRBV12-3 or TRBV12-4 to TRBJ2-7; D unclear. CDR3 length: 13 amino acids. V was shortened by 5 bases and J by 6 bases, with 14 bases between the two germline ends. The CDR3 DNA reads as TGTGCCAGCAGTCCAACGTACAGCCCCGAGCAGTACTTC. Translated: CASSPTYSPEQYF.

This clone was seen at least ten times. The genes are TRBV6-5 and TRBJ2-3; D may be TRBD1 (6 bases). The CDR3 contains 14 residues. The V end lost 1 base, the J end lost 3 bases, and 8 bases lay between the germline ends. CDR1 is MNHEY, CDR2 SVGAGI, per germline. CDR3 DNA: TGTGCCAGCAGTTACTTGGGGGCTACAGATACGCAGTATTTT. It yields the protein CASSYLGATDTQYF.

This clone has ten or more counts. This chain joins TRBV27 and TRBJ1-2; TRBD1 is a possible D gene (5 bases). Germline-derived CDR1 and CDR2 are MNHEY and SMNVEV (reference sequence). This CDR3 has 14 amino acids. V lost 2 bases to trimming and J lost 7 bases, with 14 bases between them. In nucleotides, the CDR3 is TGTGCCAGCAGTTTACTCGGGGGTGGGCCTGGCTACACCTTC. This encodes CASSLLGGGPGYTF.

This clone was picked up many times. The rearrangement uses TRBV5-8 and TRBJ2-3; 9 bases are a match to TRBD2. Germline V gene lookup returns CDR1 SGHTS and CDR2 YDEGEE. This CDR3 comprises 19 residues. J gave up 1 base and V 0 bases, and 12 bases lay outside the gene matches. Here the CDR3 DNA reads TGTGCCAGCAGCTTGGTCCTTAGCGGGGGCCCTACCCGCACAGATACGCAGTATTTT. Protein product: CASSLVLSGGPTRTDTQYF.

This clone was recorded many times. This chain uses TRBV5-1 with TRBJ2-7; a possible D gene is TRBD1 (5 bases). The V end was cut by 0 bases, the J end by 5 bases, with 12 bases between. This CDR3 region has 14 residues. Germline V gene data show CDR1 as SGHRS and CDR2 as YFSETQ. In nucleotides, the CDR3 is TGCGCCAGCAGCTTGGAGCCAGGGCCTAACGAGCAGTACTTC. Its protein product is CASSLEPGPNEQYF.

This clone was seen many times. V is TRBV10-1 and J is TRBJ1-1; a weak D match, TRBD1 (5 bases). Germline lookup yields CDR1 WNHNN and CDR2 SYGVQD (reference sequence). The V gene lost 7 bases and the J gene lost 5 bases, with 14 bases spanning the gap. The CDR3 covers 13 residues. The CDR3 DNA sequence: TGCGCCAGCAACTCAAGGGGAGGTACTGAAGCTTTCTTT. Amino acid sequence: CASNSRGGTEAFF.

This clone was counted a few times. This chain connects TRBV30 to TRBJ2-5, with a possible D match to TRBD2 (7 bases). V lost 0 bases and J 5 bases, leaving 16 bases between the germline ends. The CDR3 consists of 15 residues. Germline CDR1 is GTSNPN and CDR2 is SVGIG (reference sequence). The CDR3 DNA follows: TGTGCCTGGAGTGTTTGGGGGGGCAAGGCTGAGACCCAGTACTTC. Amino acid sequence: CAWSVWGGKAETQYF.

This clone was seen a handful of times. This chain connects TRBV6-6 to TRBJ1-1; tentative D call: TRBD1 (6 bases). CDR1 is MNHNY, CDR2 SVGAGI, per germline (reference sequence). V lost 5 bases and J 0 bases, leaving 10 bases between the germline ends. CDR3 length: 14 amino acids. The chain's CDR3 is CASSGGQMNTEAFF. The CDR3 nucleotides are TGTGCCAGCAGTGGGGGACAAATGAACACTGAAGCTTTCTTT.

This clone was observed many times. The rearrangement joins TRBV5-1 to TRBJ1-1, with TRBD1 as a possible D gene (5 bases). Trimming cost V 2 bases and J 0 bases, with 17 bases left between them. Germline CDR1 and CDR2: SGHRS and YFSETQ. The CDR3 spans 17 residues. CDR3 amino acids: CASSFGGLRVVNTEAFF. The CDR3, as DNA: TGCGCCAGCAGCTTCGGGGGTCTCAGGGTGGTGAACACTGAAGCTTTCTTT.

This clone showed up many times. This chain uses TRBV6-2 or TRBV6-3 with TRBJ1-5, with D unresolved. The germline gives CDR1 MNHEY, CDR2 SVGEGT. The ends were cut back, 2 bases at V and 4 bases at J, with 9 bases in the middle. The CDR3 consists of 14 residues. CDR3 in amino acids: CASSYRVGNQPQHF. CDR3 nucleotide sequence: TGTGCCAGCAGTTACCGAGTCGGGAATCAGCCCCAGCATTTT.

There are many counts of this clone. The V gene is TRBV18, the J gene TRBJ1-1, with a weak D call TRBD1 (6 bases). Germline values: CDR1 KGHSH, CDR2 LQKENI. The CDR3 totals 14 residues. V was pared by 2 bases and J by 6 bases, with 13 bases between. Here the CDR3 reads CASSPAAGEAEAFF. DNA of the CDR3: TGTGCCAGCTCACCAGCCGCAGGGGAAGCTGAAGCTTTCTTT.

This clone was seen more than once but under ten times. The V gene is TRBV9, the J gene TRBJ2-2; tentatively, D is TRBD1 (5 bases). V lost 4 bases to trimming and J lost 4 bases, with 11 bases between them. CDR3 length equals 14 residues. CDR1 and CDR2 from the germline V gene are SGDLS and YYNGEE. The DNA of the CDR3 is TGTGCCAGCAGCTCCCGACAGCTCACCGGGGAGCTGTTTTTT. Translation gives CASSSRQLTGELFF.

This clone was observed many times. The CDR3 DNA is TGTGCCAGCAGTTCGCCAGGGGGGCCTAATCAGCCCCAGCATTTT. Translation gives CASSSPGGPNQPQHF. V gene TRBV28 combines with J gene TRBJ1-5, with 7 bases fitting TRBD1. CDR1 is MDHEN and CDR2 is SYDVKM in the germline V gene. This CDR3 spans 15 amino acids. J lost 4 bases, V lost 4 bases, and 7 bases had no gene match.

In its sample, this clone was seen many times. The J gene is TRBJ1-3, the V gene TRBV28, with 7 positions matching TRBD1. CDR3 length: 17 amino acids. CDR1 and CDR2 from the germline V gene are MDHEN and SYDVKM. V lost 5 bases and J lost 0; bases outside the gene matches: 10. CDR3 sequence reads: CASSPGGQLSSGNTIYF. DNA for the CDR3: TGTGCCAGCAGTCCCGGGGGACAGTTGAGCTCTGGAAACACCATATATTTT.

Ten or more counts support this clone. The chain is built from TRBV15 and TRBJ1-4; no clear D gene. Looked up from germline, CDR1 is LNHNV and CDR2 is YYDKDF (reference sequence). The V end lost 4 bases, the J end lost 2 bases, and 11 bases lay between the germline ends. The CDR3 sequence is 15 residues long. The CDR3 sequence is CATSIYGVTNEKLFF. Here the CDR3 DNA reads TGTGCCACCAGCATTTACGGGGTTACTAATGAAAAACTGTTTTTT.

This clone was counted many times. The chain couples TRBV12-3 or TRBV12-4 to TRBJ1-1; TRBD1 is a possible D gene (5 bases). Trimming took off 6 bases at V and 0 bases at J, with 17 bases between the two ends. This CDR3 spans 16 amino acids. The CDR3: CASRPARAWMNTEAFF. CDR3 bases: TGTGCCAGCAGGCCTGCCAGGGCGTGGATGAACACTGAAGCTTTCTTT.

This clone has a count of ten or more. This sequence joins TRBV11-2 and TRBJ1-2; D not certain. Trimming shortened V by 4 bases and J by 4 bases, and 10 bases separated the two germline ends. Germline lookup yields CDR1 SGHAT and CDR2 FQNNGV. The CDR3 extends over 13 amino acids. The CDR3 nucleotides are TGTGCCAGCAGCTGGTGGCAGCGCTATGGCTACACCTTC. It yields the protein CASSWWQRYGYTF.

This clone appeared many times. The gene calls are TRBV27 and TRBJ1-2; 9 positions match TRBD1. After removal of 6 bases from V and 6 bases from J, the junction contained 5 bases not matched to a gene. Germline-derived CDR1 and CDR2 are MNHEY and SMNVEV (reference sequence). This CDR3 comprises 13 residues. In DNA form, the CDR3 reads TGTGCCAGCAGGGGGACAGGGATGAATGGCTACACCTTC. Encoded protein: CASRGTGMNGYTF.

This clone was counted ten times or more. The chain couples TRBV7-3 to TRBJ2-1; 12 bases map to TRBD2. The CDR3 spans 16 residues. Germline CDR1 reads SGHTA; CDR2 reads FQGTGA. Trimming at V came to 5 bases and at J to 9 bases, leaving 11 bases not matched to a gene. The CDR3 sequence: CASSARLAGAGGEQFF. The CDR3 DNA reads TGTGCCAGCAGCGCGCGACTAGCGGGAGCCGGCGGTGAGCAGTTCTTC.

This clone was counted ten times or more. The chain recombines TRBV19 with TRBJ1-1; TRBD1 agrees at 7 bases. Germline trimming cut 5 bases from V and 3 bases from J; bases unmatched to any gene: 6. The CDR3 totals 14 residues. Germline lookup yields CDR1 LNHDA and CDR2 SQIVND (reference sequence). DNA for the CDR3: TGTGCCAGTAGTGAAACAGGGGCAGACACTGAAGCTTTCTTT. Translated: CASSETGADTEAFF.

This clone was picked up many times. V is TRBV7-8 and J is TRBJ1-1, with D perhaps matching TRBD1 (5 bases). Germline V gene sequence: CDR1 SGHVS, CDR2 FQNEAQ. CDR3 length: 15 residues. V shed 1 base and J shed 7 bases, with 16 bases lying between them. The CDR3 region has the DNA TGTGCCAGCAGCTTAGTAGGCGGGGCCGTGGGTGAAGCTTTCTTT. Translated, it gives CASSLVGGAVGEAFF.

This clone was picked up many times. V is TRBV19 and J is TRBJ1-5, with TRBD1 identical over 10 bases. The CDR3 has 13 residues. Per the germline V gene, CDR1 is LNHDA and CDR2 is SQIVND (reference sequence). Germline trimming cut 7 bases from V and 7 bases from J; bases unmatched to any gene: 4. CDR3 nucleotide sequence: TGTGCCAGTACTGACAGGGGGCAACAGCCCCAGCATTTT. Translated: CASTDRGQQPQHF.

There are many counts of this clone. V usage is TRBV28 and J usage is TRBJ2-7, with a possible D match to TRBD1 (5 bases). The germline V and J ends were trimmed by 6 bases and 3 bases, with 9 bases remaining between them. This CDR3 comprises 12 residues. Germline V gives CDR1 MDHEN, CDR2 SYDVKM. This chain's CDR3 is CASRDTDYEQYF. DNA of the CDR3: TGTGCCAGCAGGGACACGGACTACGAGCAGTACTTC.